This T cell receptor (beta chain) was profiled in a study of blood T cell repertoires in COVID-19. Study details: Nucleic acid was either cDNA or gDNA, and it came from T cells, B-cell-depleted T cells, or PBMCs.

TCRdb's copy holds only in-frame clones and misses some; the assay was immunoSEQ multiplex PCR. The sample comprises hundreds of thousands of clones, 88% of which are singletons, and under 2.5% rests with the top ten. V was shortened by 0 bases and J by 4 bases, with 9 bases between the two germline ends. Germline-derived CDR1 and CDR2 are MNHEY and SMNVEV (reference sequence). The length of the CDR3 is 14 residues. J is TRBJ1-2 and V is TRBV27, with D uncertain. The receptor was derived from a woman in her sixties or seventies in a cohort exposed to, infected with or recovered from COVID-19 (not recorded which). Sequenced material: PBMCs or T cells enriched from blood (not recorded which). The CDR3 reads CASSLSRGGYGYTF. For the CDR3, the DNA is TGTGCCAGCAGTTTATCTCGGGGTGGCTATGGCTACACCTTC.